This TCR beta chain came from a study of cytomegalovirus exposure and HLA in healthy donors. PCR involved 60 Vbeta and 13 Jbeta primers. Measured with immunoSEQ multiplex PCR; TCRdb has only the in-frame clones, and not every one. Here the sample spans roughly 150,000 clones, less than 85% being singletons. This clone occurred once. Its target is unknown. Trimming took 0 bases from V and 3 from J; bases not matched to a gene: 6. This CDR3 has 16 amino acids. The germline V gene encodes CDR1 MNHNS and CDR2 SASEGT. Study results and caveats: What a later analysis reportedly showed was that an Asian-associated ancestry cluster had fewer N-insertions than the roughly 700-donor mean.

The sequence came from a woman aged 55-69 years in good health and CMV-seropositive. Source material: PBMCs. The V and J genes are TRBV6-1 and TRBJ2-5, with TRBD2 matching 8 bases. The CDR3 here is CASSEAGGLAEETQYF. The CDR3 region has the DNA TGTGCCAGCAGTGAAGCAGGAGGACTAGCAGAAGAGACCCAGTACTTC.